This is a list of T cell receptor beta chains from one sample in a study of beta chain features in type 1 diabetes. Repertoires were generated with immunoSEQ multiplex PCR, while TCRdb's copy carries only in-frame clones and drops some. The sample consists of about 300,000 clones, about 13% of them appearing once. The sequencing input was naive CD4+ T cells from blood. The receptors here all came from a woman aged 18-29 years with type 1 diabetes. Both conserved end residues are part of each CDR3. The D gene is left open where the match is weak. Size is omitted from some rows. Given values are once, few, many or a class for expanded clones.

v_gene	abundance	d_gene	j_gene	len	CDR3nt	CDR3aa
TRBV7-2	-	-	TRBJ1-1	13	TGTGCCAGCAGCTTAGGGAGGCCCACTGAAGCTTTCTTT	CASSLGRPTEAFF
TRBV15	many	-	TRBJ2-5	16	TGTGCCACCAGCAGAGCCGTAACAGGGAGCCAAGAGACCCAGTACTTC	CATSRAVTGSQETQYF
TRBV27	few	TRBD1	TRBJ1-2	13	TGTGCCAGCAGTCGGGACAGACGTTATGGCTACACCTTC	CASSRDRRYGYTF
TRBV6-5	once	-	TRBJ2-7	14	TGTGCCAGCAGGCGGACAGAAACCTCCTACGAGCAGTACTTC	CASRRTETSYEQYF
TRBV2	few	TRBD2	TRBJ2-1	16	TGTGCCAGCAGTGAACCCGGGACTAGCGGGAGAGGCGAGCAGTTCTTC	CASSEPGTSGRGEQFF
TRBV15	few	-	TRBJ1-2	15	TGTGCCACCAGCCCCGATGCGGGAGTTGGATTAGGCTACACCTTC	CATSPDAGVGLGYTF
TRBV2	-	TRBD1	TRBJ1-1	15	TGTGCCAGCAGTGTCAGGCGGACAGGGTCCACTGAAGCTTTCTTT	CASSVRRTGSTEAFF
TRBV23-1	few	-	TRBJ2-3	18	TGCGCCAGCAGCCAAGAGGCCCCCAGGGGCGGGAGAACGGATACGCAGTATTTT	CASSQEAPRGGRTDTQYF
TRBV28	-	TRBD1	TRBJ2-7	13	TGTGCCAGCAGATCCGGACAGGTCTACGAGCAGTACTTC	CASRSGQVYEQYF
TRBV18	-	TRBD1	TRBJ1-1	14	TGTGCCAGCTCTCCGGAAAGGGGGCGAACTGAAGCTTTCTTT	CASSPERGRTEAFF
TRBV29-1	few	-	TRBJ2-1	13	TGCAGCGTTGGGCCTGGGTTTCGGGGTGAGCAGTTCTTC	CSVGPGFRGEQFF
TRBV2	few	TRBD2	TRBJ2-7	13	TGTGCCAGCATGGGAGGGCCAGCCTACGAGCAGTACTTC	CASMGGPAYEQYF
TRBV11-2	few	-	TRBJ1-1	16	TGTGCCAGCAGCTTGGGCTATACAGGGAGCGCCTCCGAAGCTTTCTTT	CASSLGYTGSASEAFF
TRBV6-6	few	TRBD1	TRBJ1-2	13	TGTGCCAGCAGTCCGGACAGGAACTATGGCTACACCTTC	CASSPDRNYGYTF
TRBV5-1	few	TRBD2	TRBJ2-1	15	TGCGCCAGCAACCAGGGACTAGCGGGAAACAATGAGCAGTTCTTC	CASNQGLAGNNEQFF
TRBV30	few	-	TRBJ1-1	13	TGTGCCTGGAGTGTAAACAGGGACACTGAAGCTTTCTTT	CAWSVNRDTEAFF
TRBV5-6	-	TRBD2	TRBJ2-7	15	TGTGCCAGCAGCTTGGGGTTAGCGGGGCCCTACGAGCAGTACTTC	CASSLGLAGPYEQYF
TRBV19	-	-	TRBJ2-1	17	TGTGCCAGTAGTATGGAAACTAGCCGCAGCTCCTACAATGAGCAGTTCTTC	CASSMETSRSSYNEQFF
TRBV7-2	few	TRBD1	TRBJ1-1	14	TGTGCCAGCAGCTTAGGGACAGGGTGGACTGAAGCTTTCTTT	CASSLGTGWTEAFF
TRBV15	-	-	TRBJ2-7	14	TGTGCCACCAGCAGAGAGACAGTCTCCTACGAGCAGTACTTC	CATSRETVSYEQYF
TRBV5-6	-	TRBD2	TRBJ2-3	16	TGTGCCAGCAGCTTCGGACTAGCGGAACCCACAGATACGCAGTATTTT	CASSFGLAEPTDTQYF
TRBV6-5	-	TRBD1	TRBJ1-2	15	TGTGCCAGCAGTGTACAGGGGCGGGTGGACTATGGCTACACCTTC	CASSVQGRVDYGYTF
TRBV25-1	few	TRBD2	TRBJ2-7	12	TGTGCCAGCAGTGTCGGGAGGTACGAGCAGTACTTC	CASSVGRYEQYF
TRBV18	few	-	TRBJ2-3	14	TGTGCCAGCTCACCCAGGGGAGGGACAGATACGCAGTATTTT	CASSPRGGTDTQYF
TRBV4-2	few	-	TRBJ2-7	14	TGTGCCAGCAGCCAGGACAGAGGAAGGCCCGAGCAGTACTTC	CASSQDRGRPEQYF
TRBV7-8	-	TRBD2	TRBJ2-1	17	TGTGCCAGCAGCTTTTCGGTAGCGGGAGCCGGTGGGAATGAGCAGTTCTTC	CASSFSVAGAGGNEQFF
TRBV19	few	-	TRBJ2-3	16	TGTGCCAGTAGTTCGATAGCGGCCCCGAACACAGATACGCAGTATTTT	CASSSIAAPNTDTQYF
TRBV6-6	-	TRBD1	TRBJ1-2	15	TGTGCCAGCAGTTACGACTTATGGACAGGTGGTGGCTACACCTTC	CASSYDLWTGGGYTF
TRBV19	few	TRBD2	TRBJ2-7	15	TGTGCCAGTAGTGCTCCGGGACTAGCGTACTACGAGCAGTACTTC	CASSAPGLAYYEQYF
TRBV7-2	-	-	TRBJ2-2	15	TGTGCCAGCAGCTTAGGCCCCGGGAACACCGGGGAGCTGTTTTTT	CASSLGPGNTGELFF
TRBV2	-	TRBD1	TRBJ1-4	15	TGTGCCAGCAGTGTTGACAGGGGACGTAATGAAAAACTGTTTTTT	CASSVDRGRNEKLFF
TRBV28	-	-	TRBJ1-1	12	TGTGCCAGCAGTTCTCCCCTCACTGAAGCTTTCTTT	CASSSPLTEAFF
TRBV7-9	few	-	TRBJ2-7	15	TGTGCCAGCAGCTCCCTTGCCATAGGGGCCTACGAGCAGTACTTC	CASSSLAIGAYEQYF
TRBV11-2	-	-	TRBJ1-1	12	TGTGCCAGCAGCTTAATGGAACAGGAAGCTTTCTTT	CASSLMEQEAFF
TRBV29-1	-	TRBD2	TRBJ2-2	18	TGCAGCGTTCTCGTCCCTAGCGGGAGAGGGAAGAACACCGGGGAGCTGTTTTTT	CSVLVPSGRGKNTGELFF
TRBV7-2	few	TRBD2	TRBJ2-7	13	TGTGCCAGCAGCCTAACTAGCGGAGGGGAGCAGTACTTC	CASSLTSGGEQYF
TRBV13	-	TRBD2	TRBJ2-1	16	TGTGCCAGCAGCTTTTACGCGGCTAGCGGGCGGAATGAGCAGTTCTTC	CASSFYAASGRNEQFF
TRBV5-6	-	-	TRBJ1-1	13	TGTGCCAGCAGCTCTTCGACGGGGGCTGAAGCTTTCTTT	CASSSSTGAEAFF
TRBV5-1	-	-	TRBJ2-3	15	TGCGCCAGCAGCCCGATCGTGACAGAGACAGATACGCAGTATTTT	CASSPIVTETDTQYF
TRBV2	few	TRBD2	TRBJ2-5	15	TGTGCCAGCAGATCTCGGGACTATTCTCAAGAGACCCAGTACTTC	CASRSRDYSQETQYF
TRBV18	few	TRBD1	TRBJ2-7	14	TGTGCCAGCTCAACCGGGACAGGCTTCTACGAGCAGTACTTC	CASSTGTGFYEQYF
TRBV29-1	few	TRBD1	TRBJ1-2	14	TGCAGCGTTGGGGGGCTACAGGGGAACTATGGCTACACCTTC	CSVGGLQGNYGYTF
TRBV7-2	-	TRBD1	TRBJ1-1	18	TGTGCCAGCAGCTTACTGTCGCGACAGGGCCCCCCTAACACTGAAGCTTTCTTT	CASSLLSRQGPPNTEAFF
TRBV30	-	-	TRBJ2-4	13	TGTGCCTGGAGTGTACTAACTCAAAACATTCAGTACTTC	CAWSVLTQNIQYF
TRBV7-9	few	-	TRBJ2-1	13	TGTGCCAGCAGCTTAAGGGACTTCAATGAGCAGTTCTTC	CASSLRDFNEQFF
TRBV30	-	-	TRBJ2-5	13	TGTGCCTGGTGGACCCGGGGCCAAGAGACCCAGTACTTC	CAWWTRGQETQYF
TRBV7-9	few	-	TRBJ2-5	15	TGTGCCAGCAGCTTCGTCACAGGGTCCCTGGAGACCCAGTACTTC	CASSFVTGSLETQYF
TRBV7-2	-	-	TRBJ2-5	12	TGTGCCAGCAGCTTCTACGGAGAGACCCAGTACTTC	CASSFYGETQYF
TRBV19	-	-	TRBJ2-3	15	TGTGCCAGTAAATCAGGCGGGGTGAGCACAGATACGCAGTATTTT	CASKSGGVSTDTQYF
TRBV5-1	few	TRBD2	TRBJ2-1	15	TGCGCCAGCAGCTTGGAGAGGACTAGCGGCAATGAGCAGTTCTTC	CASSLERTSGNEQFF
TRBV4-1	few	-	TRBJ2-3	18	TGCGCCAGCAGCCACCACAGGGAGCCTGTCCCTTTCGCAGATACGCAGTATTTT	CASSHHREPVPFADTQYF
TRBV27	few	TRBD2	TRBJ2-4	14	TGTGCCAGCAGTTTATCACCGTTAGCGGGCATTCAGTACTTC	CASSLSPLAGIQYF
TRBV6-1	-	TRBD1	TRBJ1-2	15	TGTGCCAGCAGTGCCTACAGGGGGCGAGTCTATGGCTACACCTTC	CASSAYRGRVYGYTF
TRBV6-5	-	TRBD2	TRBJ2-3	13	TGTGCCAGCAGGCCTAGCGGTGCAGATACGCAGTATTTT	CASRPSGADTQYF
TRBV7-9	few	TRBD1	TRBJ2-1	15	TGTGCCAGCAGCTTAGGGACAGGAGAGTGGAATGAGCAGTTCTTC	CASSLGTGEWNEQFF
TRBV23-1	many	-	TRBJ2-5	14	TGCGCCAGCAGTCATCCGCCTCACACGAAGACCCAGTACTTC	CASSHPPHTKTQYF
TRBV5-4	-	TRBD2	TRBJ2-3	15	TGTGCCAGCAGCTTCGGACTAGCGGGCACAGATACGCAGTATTTT	CASSFGLAGTDTQYF
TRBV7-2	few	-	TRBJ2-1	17	TGTGCCAGCAGCCCAAGAATGATCCAGTTATCCTACAATGAGCAGTTCTTC	CASSPRMIQLSYNEQFF